A single sample gave rise to the 18 T cell receptor beta chains below, sequenced in a study of tumor-infiltrating lymphocytes in localized non-small cell lung cancer. Produced via immunoSEQ multiplex PCR; TCRdb's table is partial and in-frame only. Among about 13,000 clones listed, 79% were seen once. Sequencing was carried out using lung tumor tissue. The receptors originated from a human donor with non-small cell lung cancer.

There are a few counts of this clone. V usage is TRBV10-3 and J usage is TRBJ1-2, with a weak D call TRBD1 (5 bases). CDR3 length equals 14 residues. Looked up from germline, CDR1 is ENHRY and CDR2 is SYGVKD. V lost 7 bases and J 3 bases, leaving 15 bases between the germline ends. The CDR3 is CAIKDPGRDYGYTF. Written as DNA, the CDR3 is TGTGCCATCAAAGATCCGGGGCGCGACTATGGCTACACCTTC.

The chain recombines TRBV28 with TRBJ2-7; TRBD1 aligns across 7 bases. CDR3 length: 14 amino acids. Germline V CDR1 and CDR2: MDHEN, SYDVKM. V lost 4 bases and J lost 3; bases outside the gene matches: 6. CDR3 residues: CASSSGTAFYEQYF. Here the CDR3 DNA reads TGTGCCAGCAGTTCCGGGACAGCATTCTACGAGCAGTACTTC. The full variable domain, completed using reference TRBV28 and TRBJ2-7, is DVKVTQSSRYLVKRTGEKVFLECVQDMDHENMFWYRQDPGLGLRLIYFSYDVKMKEKGDIPEGYSVSREKKERFSLILESASTNQTSMYLCASSSGTAFYEQYFGPGTRLTVT.

The chain combines TRBV5-4 with TRBJ2-7; TRBD2 matches at 8 bases. Unmatched junction bases numbered 8, after V lost 0 bases and J lost 3 bases. This CDR3 comprises 16 residues. Germline V lookup: CDR1 SGHNT, CDR2 YYREEE (reference sequence). CDR3: CASSLGSNGRGYEQYF. CDR3 DNA: TGTGCCAGCAGCTTGGGGTCTAACGGGAGGGGCTACGAGCAGTACTTC.

V usage is TRBV30 and J usage is TRBJ1-5; D is unclear. CDR1 is GTSNPN, CDR2 SVGIG, per germline (reference sequence). This CDR3 spans 13 amino acids. V was cut by 2 bases and J by 4 bases, with 9 bases left in between. CDR3: CAWSRDLNQPQHF. CDR3 nucleotides: TGTGCCTGGAGTAGGGATCTAAATCAGCCCCAGCATTTT.

The rearrangement uses TRBV5-4 and TRBJ2-7; no reliable D call. The CDR3 totals 12 residues. Germline loops: CDR1 SGHNT, CDR2 YYREEE (reference sequence). V was shortened by 4 bases and J by 7 bases, with 12 bases between the two germline ends. CDR3: CASSPEAREQYF. The CDR3 DNA is TGTGCCAGCAGCCCTGAAGCGCGAGAGCAGTACTTC.

The CDR3 DNA reads TGTGCCAGCAGCGTATCCGACAGGGCCGACTATGGCTACACCTTC. Translated, it gives CASSVSDRADYGYTF. The J gene is TRBJ1-2, the V gene TRBV9; 7 bases align to TRBD1. After removal of 1 base from V and 3 bases from J, the junction contained 6 bases not matched to a gene. CDR1 and CDR2 (germline): SGDLS, YYNGEE. The CDR3 totals 15 residues.

V and J are TRBV27 and TRBJ1-5, with D tentatively TRBD1 (5 bases). Germline-derived CDR1 and CDR2 are MNHEY and SMNVEV (reference sequence). The CDR3 runs 16 residues. Trimming cost V 6 bases and J 1 base, with 16 bases left between them. In nucleotides, the CDR3 is TGTGCCAGCAGCCCTTATGGGGGGGTCAGCAATCAGCCCCAGCATTTT. Its protein product is CASSPYGGVSNQPQHF.

V and J are TRBV14 and TRBJ1-3; no clear D gene. The CDR3 length is 15 residues. CDR1 is SGHDN and CDR2 is FVKESK in the germline V gene. V was cut by 0 bases and J by 4 bases, with 10 bases left in between. The CDR3 sequence: CASSQDLPGGNTIYF. In DNA form, the CDR3 reads TGTGCCAGCAGCCAAGATCTGCCAGGCGGAAACACCATATATTTT.

This clone showed up just once. The chain combines TRBV7-9 with TRBJ1-1; TRBD1 aligns across 9 bases. With V trimmed by 6 bases and J by 1 base, 12 bases remained unmatched. Germline V gene sequence: CDR1 SEHNR, CDR2 FQNEAQ (reference sequence). The CDR3 extends over 17 amino acids. In DNA form, the CDR3 reads TGTGCCAGCAGTTTGACAGGGGGTCTGAAACCGAACACTGAAGCTTTCTTT. Translating gives CASSLTGGLKPNTEAFF.

This clone was detected only a few times. This chain uses TRBV14 with TRBJ2-3; D possibly uses TRBD1 or TRBD2 (5 bases each). CDR1 SGHDN and CDR2 FVKESK come from the germline V gene. There are 13 residues in the CDR3. V lost 8 bases and J 2 bases, leaving 11 bases between the germline ends. The CDR3 DNA reads TGTGCCAGCCACCGGGACCTCACAGATACGCAGTATTTT. It specifies CASHRDLTDTQYF.

In this sample, this clone turned up a few times. The genes are TRBV15 and TRBJ1-2; no reliable D call. The V and J ends lost 5 bases and 8 bases respectively, with 21 bases between them. This CDR3 spans 15 amino acids. Germline loops: CDR1 LNHNV, CDR2 YYDKDF (reference sequence). This CDR3 reads CATSDGQLGYQGYTF. CDR3 sequence (DNA): TGTGCCACCAGCGATGGTCAGTTGGGGTATCAGGGCTACACCTTC. Supplemented by reference TRBV15 and TRBJ1-2, the full variable domain reads DAMVIQNPRYQVTQFGKPVTLSCSQTLNHNVMYWYQQKSSQAPKLLFHYYDKDFNNEADTPDNFQSRRPNTSFCFLDIRSPGLGDTAMYLCATSDGQLGYQGYTFGSGTRLTVV.

Here the CDR3 reads CASSMDFNQPQHF. The CDR3 DNA sequence: TGTGCCAGCAGTATGGACTTTAATCAGCCCCAGCATTTT. This rearrangement joins TRBV7-2 to TRBJ1-5, with D hard to call. Germline CDR1 SGHTA, CDR2 FQGNSA. The CDR3 has 13 residues. Trimming shortened V by 6 bases and J by 4 bases, and 10 bases separated the two germline ends. Drawing the rest from reference TRBV7-2 and TRBJ1-5, the complete variable domain is GAGVSQSPSNKVTEKGKDVELRCDPISGHTALYWYRQSLGQGLEFLIYFQGNSAPDKSGLPSDRFSAERTGGSVSTLTIQRTQQEDSAVYLCASSMDFNQPQHFGDGTRLSIL.

Only a few counts were recorded for this clone. The chain combines TRBV6-6 with TRBJ1-2; 7 bases are shared with TRBD1. CDR3 length equals 13 residues. With 5 bases clipped from V and 8 bases from J, the junction kept 8 bases outside the gene matches. Germline V gives CDR1 MNHNY, CDR2 SVGAGI (reference sequence). The CDR3 is CASSPKGQQGYTF. DNA for the CDR3: TGTGCCAGCAGTCCAAAGGGACAGCAGGGCTACACCTTC.

V gene TRBV29-1 combines with J gene TRBJ2-7, with D unclear. The CDR3 sequence is 15 residues long. CDR1 is SQVTM, CDR2 ANQGSEA, per germline. V was pared by 2 bases and J by 3 bases, with 17 bases between. CDR3 DNA: TGCAGCGTTGAAACTACCGCTCGGGCAAACTACGAGCAGTACTTC. This translates into CSVETTARANYEQYF.

The gene calls are TRBV6-5 and TRBJ1-1, with D hard to call. The CDR3 consists of 13 residues. CDR1 and CDR2 (germline): MNHEY, SVGAGI. Trimming took 2 bases from V and 8 from J, leaving 12 bases between them. The chain's CDR3 is CASSYQYRAEAFF. The CDR3 DNA sequence: TGTGCCAGCAGTTACCAATACAGAGCGGAAGCTTTCTTT.

V and J are TRBV6-6 and TRBJ1-1, with 7 bases matching TRBD1. The V gene end was trimmed by 6 bases and the J gene end by 4 bases; junction bases not matched to a gene: 11. CDR1 and CDR2 (germline): MNHNY, SVGAGI (reference sequence). The CDR3 is 15 residues long. The CDR3 sequence: CASRPTGTEGTEAFF. CDR3 sequence (DNA): TGTGCCAGCAGGCCGACCGGGACAGAGGGCACTGAAGCTTTCTTT.

The chain uses TRBV7-2 and TRBJ2-2; 8 bases agree with TRBD1. The CDR3 spans 13 residues. Germline V CDR1 and CDR2: SGHTA, FQGNSA. V shed 6 bases, J shed 6 bases, and the junction held 3 bases outside the gene matches. CDR3 loop: CASSRTGPGELFF. In nucleotides, the CDR3 is TGTGCCAGCAGTAGGACAGGGCCCGGGGAGCTGTTTTTT.

The V call is TRBV29-1, the J call TRBJ1-1; weak D call: TRBD1 (5 bases). Trimming removed 2 bases from V and 4 bases from J, with 17 bases in between. Germline-derived CDR1 and CDR2 are SQVTM and ANQGSEA. The CDR3 totals 15 residues. DNA for the CDR3: TGCAGCGTTGAACCCCGGGGCAGTTCGAGCACTGAAGCTTTCTTT. This sequence encodes CSVEPRGSSSTEAFF.